One sample yielded the 21 T cell receptor beta chains listed below, sequenced in a study of T cells in Graves' hyperthyroidism and ophthalmopathy. TCR beta CDR3 region amplification was performed from RNA transcripts. RT-PCR in the first round (using the HTBI primer set) targeted the TCR CDR3. In TCRdb, the multiplex PCR reads were re-called with MiXCR into one record per CDR3 protein. The sample comprises 300,000 to 400,000 distinct CDR3 sequences, about 18% of which are singletons, and around 50% rests with the top ten. Sequencing was done on a sample of blood. Receptor source: a woman aged 50 to 65 with Graves' hyperthyroidism.

This chain connects TRBV28 to TRBJ1-5; D perhaps matches TRBD1 (5 bases). Between the trimmed V and J ends, which lost 8 bases and 1 base, there was a span of 12 bases. This CDR3 comprises 14 residues. CDR1 is MDHEN, CDR2 SYDVKM, per germline. CDR3 sequence reads: CASAVGGSNQPQHF. The CDR3 coding sequence is TGTGCCAGCGCGGTGGGGGGAAGCAATCAGCCCCAGCATTTT.

This clonotype was counted many times. The CDR3 here is CASSQDRYGELFF. In nucleotides, the CDR3 is TGTGCCAGCAGCCAAGATCGGTACGGGGAGCTGTTTTTT. The rearrangement joins TRBV3-1 to TRBJ2-2; unclear D gene. The CDR3 runs to 13 residues. Trimming left V 0 bases short and J 7 bases short, with 6 bases between. Per germline, CDR1 LGHDT and CDR2 YNNKEL (reference sequence). Full variable domain (missing parts from reference TRBV3-1 and TRBJ2-2): DTAVSQTPKYLVTQMGNDKSIKCEQNLGHDTMYWYKQDSKKFLKIMFSYNNKELIINETVPNRFSPKSPDKAHLNLHINSLELGDSAVYFCASSQDRYGELFFGEGSRLTVL.

This clonotype has at least ten counts. J is TRBJ2-3 and V is TRBV18; no definite D call. The CDR3 runs 12 residues. Per the germline V gene, CDR1 is KGHSH and CDR2 is LQKENI. Trimming took 6 bases from V and 5 from J, leaving 9 bases between them. The CDR3 region is CASSDDGDTQYF. For the CDR3, the DNA is TGTGCCAGCTCGGACGACGGAGATACGCAGTATTTT.

This clonotype was picked up many times. J is TRBJ2-3 and V is TRBV12-3 or TRBV12-4; D might be TRBD1 (5 bases). V was clipped by 6 bases and J by 0 bases, with 16 bases between them. The CDR3 is 16 amino acids. The CDR3: CASSQGIIPSTDTQYF. In nucleotides, the CDR3 is TGTGCCAGCAGCCAGGGAATCATACCTAGCACAGATACGCAGTATTTT.

The V call is TRBV6-1, the J call TRBJ2-5; D unclear. The CDR3 extends over 13 amino acids. The germline V gene has CDR1 MNHNS and CDR2 SASEGT. Trimming pared 5 bases from V and 2 bases from J, leaving 9 bases between. CDR3 sequence reads: CASSKDGQETQYF. The CDR3 nucleotides read TGTGCCAGCAGTAAGGACGGACAAGAGACCCAGTACTTC.

The chain carries TRBV9 and TRBJ2-1; the match to TRBD1 covers 7 bases. Germline values: CDR1 SGDLS, CDR2 YYNGEE. The J segment lost 0 bases and the V segment lost 5 bases, leaving 5 bases of the junction unmatched. The CDR3 has 15 amino acids. CDR3 coding DNA: TGTGCCAGCAGTATAACAGGGGTCTCCTACAATGAGCAGTTCTTC. It encodes CASSITGVSYNEQFF.

With respect to this clonotype: An end of the junction does not agree with germline; a read error may underlie this. The chain carries TRBV12-3 or TRBV12-4 and TRBJ2-5; D might be TRBD1 (6 bases). CDR3 length equals 13 residues. CDR3 sequence: CASSSQASGQGDF. CDR3 nucleotides: TGTGCCAGCAGTTCCCAAGCCTCGGGACAAGGGGACTTC.

The chain recombines TRBV7-9 with TRBJ2-5, with 7 bases matching TRBD2. The CDR3 is 16 residues long. Germline assignment: CDR1 SEHNR and CDR2 FQNEAQ (reference sequence). V dropped 5 bases and J dropped 1; count of bases not matched to a gene: 10. The CDR3 reads CASSLGLAAGQETQYF. CDR3 DNA: TGTGCCAGCAGCCTTGGGCTAGCGGCCGGCCAAGAGACCCAGTACTTC.

The table lists this clonotype with many counts. The rearrangement links TRBV28 to TRBJ2-4; TRBD2 might be the D (7 bases). The CDR3 is 14 residues long. Trimming shortened V by 5 bases and J by 6 bases, and 14 bases separated the two germline ends. Germline V gene sequence: CDR1 MDHEN, CDR2 SYDVKM. CDR3 region: CASSVGGGGNIQYF. The CDR3 bases are TGTGCCAGCAGTGTCGGGGGCGGGGGAAACATTCAGTACTTC.

Only a few counts were recorded for this clonotype. J is TRBJ1-4 and V is TRBV2; 9 bases fit TRBD1. The CDR3 loop spans 14 amino acids. V dropped 8 bases and J dropped 8; count of bases not matched to a gene: 9. Germline loops: CDR1 SNHLY, CDR2 FYNNEI. CDR3 nucleotide sequence: TGTGCCAGCCGAAGGGACAGGGCCGAGGAAAAACTGTTTTTT. Its protein is CASRRDRAEEKLFF.

The rearrangement links TRBV19 to TRBJ2-1; D not resolved. V lost 7 bases, J lost 0 bases, and 16 bases lay in between. This CDR3 has 16 amino acids. The germline V gene has CDR1 LNHDA and CDR2 SQIVND (reference sequence). CDR3 protein: CASTPASSHSYNEQFF. CDR3 coding DNA: TGTGCCAGTACGCCCGCATCGTCACACTCCTACAATGAGCAGTTCTTC.

The chain carries TRBV20-1 and TRBJ2-5; D gene uncertain. In germline, CDR1 is DFQATT, CDR2 SNEGSKA (reference sequence). There are 15 residues in the CDR3. Trimming removed 5 bases from V and 1 base from J, with 17 bases in between. The CDR3 spells CSAVGSSSAQETQYF. For the CDR3, the DNA is TGCAGTGCTGTTGGGTCCTCCTCGGCCCAAGAGACCCAGTACTTC.

This clonotype came up many times. The V and J genes are TRBV28 and TRBJ1-2, with 11 bases aligning to TRBD1. Germline V gene sequence: CDR1 MDHEN, CDR2 SYDVKM. This CDR3 has 17 amino acids. V was clipped by 6 bases and J by 4 bases; unmatched bases: 13. The CDR3 DNA is TGTGCCAGCAGCCCCATTCTATTGGGACAGGGGGGCTATGGCTACACCTTC. Protein product: CASSPILLGQGGYGYTF.

The rearrangement joins TRBV7-9 to TRBJ2-2; 12 positions agree with TRBD2. Trimming at V came to 5 bases and at J to 0 bases, leaving 10 bases not matched to a gene. This CDR3 comprises 19 residues. The V gene's germline CDR1 is SEHNR and CDR2 FQNEAQ (reference sequence). The CDR3 loop reads CASSPLAGGPAANTGELFF. In DNA, the CDR3 is TGTGCCAGCAGCCCACTAGCGGGGGGTCCCGCCGCGAACACCGGGGAGCTGTTTTTT.

The chain combines TRBV7-3 with TRBJ2-7; either TRBD1 or TRBD2 may supply D (6 bases each). CDR3 length: 13 amino acids. Germline lookup yields CDR1 SGHTA and CDR2 FQGTGA. The V gene lost 2 bases and the J gene lost 4 bases, with 9 bases spanning the gap. The chain's CDR3 is CASSLLGGYEQYV. Here the CDR3 DNA reads TGTGCCAGCAGCTTATTAGGGGGGTACGAGCAGTACGTC.

This clonotype was picked up many times. The V call is TRBV11-2, the J call TRBJ2-3; tentative D call: TRBD1 (6 bases). The germline V gene encodes CDR1 SGHAT and CDR2 FQNNGV. The CDR3 covers 15 residues. Trimming left V 3 bases short and J 0 bases short, with 10 bases between. CDR3 region: CASSFLTGSTDTQYF. CDR3 sequence (DNA): TGTGCCAGCAGCTTCCTGACAGGTAGCACAGATACGCAGTATTTT.

This clonotype showed up many times. The chain recombines TRBV6-1 with TRBJ1-1, with TRBD1 identical over 7 bases. J lost 1 base, V lost 11 bases, and 4 bases had no gene match. The length of the CDR3 is 12 residues. Germline-derived CDR1 and CDR2 are MNHNS and SASEGT. The CDR3 spells CAARTGNTEAFF. DNA of the CDR3: TGTGCCGCGAGGACAGGGAACACTGAAGCTTTCTTT.

A few counts support this clonotype. The chain combines TRBV29-1 with TRBJ1-4, with 8 bases fitting TRBD1. Germline CDR1 is SQVTM and CDR2 is ANQGSEA. This CDR3 is 15 amino acids long. J was trimmed by 4 bases and V by 6 bases; bases with no gene match: 10. CDR3 residues: CSVHTQGAGNEKLFF. CDR3 coding DNA: TGCAGCGTACATACTCAGGGGGCTGGTAATGAAAAACTGTTTTTT.

This clonotype was seen only a few times. The genes are TRBV6-1 and TRBJ1-1; D possibly corresponds to TRBD1 (5 bases). Germline values: CDR1 MNHNS, CDR2 SASEGT. There are 15 residues in the CDR3. Trimming left V 5 bases short and J 3 bases short, with 16 bases between. For the CDR3, the DNA is TGTGCCAGCAGTCCCCCCGGGGGGTTGGACACTGAAGCTTTCTTT. Its translation: CASSPPGGLDTEAFF.

The gene calls are TRBV2 and TRBJ1-2; D possibly corresponds to TRBD1 (6 bases). The CDR3 covers 13 residues. Germline CDR1 is SNHLY and CDR2 is FYNNEI. V was shortened by 6 bases and J by 4 bases, with 12 bases between the two germline ends. The CDR3 DNA follows: TGTGCCAGCAGCCGGGACACTGGCTATGGCTACACCTTC. Amino acids: CASSRDTGYGYTF.

This clonotype was counted between two and nine times. The V call is TRBV18, the J call TRBJ2-5; a weak D match, TRBD2 (6 bases). CDR1 is KGHSH and CDR2 is LQKENI in the germline V gene. The germline V and J ends were trimmed by 6 bases and 5 bases, with 19 bases remaining between them. The CDR3 is 15 residues long. CDR3 region: CASSPATGVSETQYF. DNA for the CDR3: TGTGCCAGCTCCCCGGCCACGGGGGTTTCGGAGACCCAGTACTTC.